This TCR beta chain was obtained from a study of T cells after yellow fever vaccination. For the study at large: Low-cell-number fractions were prepared with SMART-Seq v4 Ultra Low Input. General observations from the study: The study noted that FACS-sorted repertoires could contain abundant clonotypes contaminating from the bulk population.

The authors made TCR cDNA by 5'RACE template switching, adding a universal primer site and UMIs. From the 5' RACE reads, TCRdb called clonotypes with MiXCR, one entry per CDR3 protein. The sample has 300,000 to 350,000 distinct CDR3 sequences; less than 9.5% are singletons. The CDR3 has 16 residues. With 5 bases removed from V and 0 bases from J, the gap between germline ends came to 17 bases. Looked up from germline, CDR1 is SGHDT and CDR2 is YYEEEE. This clonotype has only a few counts. Antigen unknown. The TCR originated in a young man who received the YFV17D yellow fever vaccine. The V and J genes are TRBV5-6 and TRBJ1-1, with D perhaps TRBD1 (6 bases). Sequencing used PBMCs, obtained around 45 days after the first yellow fever vaccination. For the CDR3, the DNA is TGTGCCAGCAGGGAAATGGGGGGGCCACTGAACACTGAAGCTTTCTTT. This translates into CASREMGGPLNTEAFF.